These 27 T cell receptor beta chains came from one sample sequenced in a study of blood T cell repertoires in COVID-19. Measured with immunoSEQ multiplex PCR; TCRdb has only the in-frame clones, and not every one. The table has more than 150,000 clones, around 83% seen once. Sequencing was done on a sample of peripheral blood. Receptors were obtained from a man aged 45-60 years with active or convalescent COVID-19.

The rearrangement uses TRBV19 and TRBJ2-7, with TRBD2 identical over 7 bases. Germline V gene sequence: CDR1 LNHDA, CDR2 SQIVND (reference sequence). J lost 4 bases, V lost 5 bases, and 5 bases had no gene match. This CDR3 contains 13 residues. CDR3 in DNA: TGTGCCAGTAGTTATCGGGAGGCGTACGAGCAGTACTTC. This sequence encodes CASSYREAYEQYF.

This chain uses TRBV2 with TRBJ2-7; TRBD2 matches 9 bases. V was pared by 6 bases and J by 7 bases, with 10 bases of the junction left unmatched. This CDR3 contains 14 residues. From germline, CDR1 is SNHLY and CDR2 FYNNEI. The CDR3 DNA reads TGTGCCAGCAGGGCAGCGGGAGGTGGACGTGAGCAGTACTTC. It specifies CASRAAGGGREQYF.

Comments on this clone: Other DNA sequences in this specimen translate into the identical CDR3. The V gene is TRBV5-1, the J gene TRBJ1-5; tentatively, D is TRBD1 (6 bases). Germline V lookup: CDR1 SGHRS, CDR2 YFSETQ. The V and J ends lost 0 bases and 2 bases respectively, with 6 bases between them. CDR3 length equals 14 residues. The CDR3 region is CASSLEGGNQPQHF. CDR3 nucleotide sequence: TGCGCCAGCAGCTTGGAGGGGGGCAATCAGCCCCAGCATTTT.

The chain carries TRBV19 and TRBJ2-1; TRBD1 matches 9 bases. Germline V gene data show CDR1 as LNHDA and CDR2 as SQIVND (reference sequence). V lost 8 bases to trimming and J lost 0 bases; unmatched junction nucleotides: 2. CDR3 length: 14 residues. The CDR3 is CASETGGSYNEQFF. Written as DNA, the CDR3 is TGTGCCAGTGAGACAGGGGGCTCCTACAATGAGCAGTTCTTC. The full variable domain, with the rest looked up from reference TRBV19 and TRBJ2-1, is DGGITQSPKYLFRKEGQNVTLSCEQNLNHDAMYWYRQDPGQGLRLIYYSQIVNDFQKGDIAEGYSVSREKKESFPLTVTSAQKNPTAFYLCASETGGSYNEQFFGPGTRLTVL.

The chain recombines TRBV6-2 or TRBV6-3 with TRBJ1-5, with D hard to call. The CDR3 sequence is 14 residues long. With 2 bases removed from V and 7 bases from J, the gap between germline ends came to 12 bases. CDR1 MNHEY and CDR2 SVGEGT come from the germline V gene. This CDR3 is CASSYRGLDQPQHF. Written as DNA, the CDR3 is TGTGCCAGCAGTTACCGGGGTTTGGACCAGCCCCAGCATTTT.

The rearrangement links TRBV4-2 to TRBJ2-1, with no clear D. This CDR3 contains 12 residues. Trimming shortened V by 2 bases and J by 9 bases, and 8 bases separated the two germline ends. Germline assignment: CDR1 LGHNA and CDR2 YNFKEQ. The CDR3 DNA reads as TGTGCCAGCAGCCAATCCTTCGGTGAGCAGTTCTTC. It encodes CASSQSFGEQFF.

The gene calls are TRBV11-2 and TRBJ2-2; D unresolved. The V and J ends lost 2 bases and 1 base respectively, with 5 bases between them. Germline CDR1 and CDR2: SGHAT and FQNNGV. The CDR3 length is 14 residues. CDR3 sequence (DNA): TGTGCCAGCAGCTTAAATCGGAACACCGGGGAGCTGTTTTTT. Residues: CASSLNRNTGELFF.

The V call is TRBV12-5, the J call TRBJ2-7; 11 bases map to TRBD2. The CDR3 spans 14 residues. Per germline, CDR1 LGHNT and CDR2 FRNRAP. V trimming: 7 bases; J trimming: 3 bases; junction bases outside the gene matches: 5. This CDR3 is CASAPGLAVYEQYF. In nucleotides, the CDR3 is TGTGCTAGTGCTCCGGGACTAGCGGTCTACGAGCAGTACTTC.

CDR3 in DNA: TGTGCCATCAGTGACAGTACGTTTACTTCACCCCTCCACTTT. This codes for CAISDSTFTSPLHF. This chain links TRBV10-3 with TRBJ1-6; D is unclear. Germline V gene lookup returns CDR1 ENHRY and CDR2 SYGVKD. CDR3 length: 14 residues. Trimming left V 3 bases short and J 9 bases short, with 12 bases between.

The chain uses TRBV15 and TRBJ2-2; 10 bases are a match to TRBD1. This CDR3 has 17 amino acids. The V and J ends lost 8 bases and 3 bases, in that order; junction bases with no gene match: 12. The germline V gene has CDR1 LNHNV and CDR2 YYDKDF (reference sequence). CDR3 amino acids: CATSTHRQGAHTGELFF. CDR3 sequence (DNA): TGTGCCACCTCCACACACCGACAGGGGGCGCACACCGGGGAGCTGTTTTTT.

The V and J genes are TRBV5-1 and TRBJ2-7, with 8 bases that match TRBD2. The V gene's germline CDR1 is SGHRS and CDR2 YFSETQ. The V and J ends lost 0 bases and 6 bases, in that order; junction bases with no gene match: 8. This CDR3 has 15 amino acids. The CDR3 DNA sequence: TGCGCCAGCAGCTTGGTACGGGGGGGAAATTCCGAGCAGTACTTC. The encoded protein is CASSLVRGGNSEQYF.

This rearrangement joins TRBV2 to TRBJ2-7; 11 positions agree with TRBD1. The trim removed 5 bases at V and 6 bases at J, leaving 6 bases unmatched. CDR1 and CDR2 (germline): SNHLY, FYNNEI. This CDR3 is built from 14 residues. The CDR3 bases are TGTGCCAGCAGTCCCGGGACAGGGGGTCGCGAGCAGTACTTC. Amino acid sequence: CASSPGTGGREQYF.

As DNA, the CDR3 is TGTGCCAGCGCTGAGCAGGGGGCGAGCGGCTACACCTTC. Its protein product is CASAEQGASGYTF. The chain joins TRBV6-5 to TRBJ1-2; 8 bases match TRBD1. The CDR3 extends over 13 amino acids. V was clipped by 8 bases and J by 8 bases; unmatched bases: 10. In germline, CDR1 is MNHEY, CDR2 SVGAGI.

The genes are TRBV5-5 and TRBJ1-6; D is unclear. Per germline, CDR1 SGHKS and CDR2 YYEKEE (reference sequence). The CDR3 has 16 amino acids. Trimming cost V 5 bases and J 6 bases, with 18 bases left between them. CDR3 residues: CASRSVAGGSNSPLHF. Here the CDR3 DNA reads TGTGCCAGCAGATCAGTTGCTGGCGGAAGTAATTCACCCCTCCACTTT.

The V and J genes are TRBV6-2 or TRBV6-3 and TRBJ2-1; 10 bases map to TRBD2. The CDR3 is made up of 18 amino acids. Germline CDR1 reads MNHEY; CDR2 reads SVGEGT. The junction had 12 bases not matched to a gene; V was cut back by 6 bases and J by 1 base. CDR3 loop: CASSQNRLAGASYNEQFF. In DNA, the CDR3 is TGTGCCAGCAGCCAAAACCGACTAGCGGGTGCTTCCTACAATGAGCAGTTCTTC.

This chain connects TRBV3-1 (or the pseudogene TRBV3-2) to TRBJ1-1; maybe TRBD1 (5 bases). V dropped 1 base and J dropped 11 bases, with 17 bases sitting between them. This CDR3 has 14 residues. From germline, CDR1 is LGHDT and CDR2 YNNKEL (reference sequence). CDR3: CASSQVSREKVAFF. CDR3 DNA sequence: TGTGCCAGCAGCCAAGTAAGCAGGGAAAAGGTGGCTTTCTTT.

The chain joins TRBV7-6 to TRBJ1-1, with 7 bases identical to TRBD1. The CDR3 covers 16 residues. Germline CDR1 reads SGHVS; CDR2 reads FNYEAQ. The junction had 8 bases not matched to a gene; V was cut back by 1 base and J by 3 bases. CDR3 DNA sequence: TGTGCCAGCAGCTTAGGTCCACCGGGACAGCACACTGAAGCTTTCTTT. This sequence encodes CASSLGPPGQHTEAFF.

The chain employs TRBV19 and TRBJ1-4; TRBD1 might be the D (6 bases). CDR3 length: 14 amino acids. CDR1 and CDR2 from the germline V gene are LNHDA and SQIVND (reference sequence). The germline V and J ends were trimmed by 3 bases and 6 bases, with 11 bases remaining between them. The CDR3 protein is CASSMNRADEKLFF. CDR3 bases: TGTGCCAGTAGTATGAACAGGGCGGATGAAAAACTGTTTTTT.

The chain combines TRBV7-9 with TRBJ1-3, with D tentatively TRBD1 (5 bases). Germline V gives CDR1 SEHNR, CDR2 FQNEAQ (reference sequence). The CDR3 contains 16 residues. Deletions cut 0 bases from V and 0 bases from J, with 9 bases between. The CDR3 region is CASSLAGGYSGNTIYF. The CDR3 nucleotides read TGTGCCAGCAGCTTAGCCGGGGGGTACTCTGGAAACACCATATATTTT.

The chain combines TRBV19 with TRBJ2-2; TRBD1 agrees at 9 bases. The V gene's germline CDR1 is LNHDA and CDR2 SQIVND (reference sequence). The CDR3 spans 22 residues. The junction had 22 bases not matched to a gene; V was cut back by 5 bases and J by 0 bases. For the CDR3, the DNA is TGTGCCAGTAGTCCACAGGGGCCGGGACAGGGAGCACTTAGATCGAACACCGGGGAGCTGTTTTTT. Translation gives CASSPQGPGQGALRSNTGELFF.

V and J are TRBV11-2 and TRBJ2-7; a weak D match, TRBD1 (6 bases). This CDR3 comprises 12 residues. Germline values: CDR1 SGHAT, CDR2 FQNNGV. The V gene lost 5 bases and the J gene lost 8 bases, with 13 bases spanning the gap. CDR3 protein: CASSLDSKKQYF. The CDR3 nucleotides are TGTGCCAGCAGCCTGGACAGTAAAAAGCAGTACTTC.

The V and J genes are TRBV6-1 and TRBJ1-2; D remains ambiguous. This CDR3 contains 13 residues. Trimming removed 1 base at V and 2 bases at J, with 5 bases between. Germline V gene sequence: CDR1 MNHNS, CDR2 SASEGT. CDR3 coding DNA: TGTGCCAGCAGTGAAGACAGCAACTATGGCTACACCTTC. It is translated as CASSEDSNYGYTF.

This clone was observed once. This chain joins TRBV6-5 and TRBJ1-5; possible D gene TRBD1, 6 bases. Trimming removed 6 bases from V and 4 bases from J, with 10 bases in between. This CDR3 has 13 residues. Germline values: CDR1 MNHEY, CDR2 SVGAGI. As DNA, the CDR3 is TGTGCCAGCAGACTCACAGGGAATCAGCCCCAGCATTTT. It encodes CASRLTGNQPQHF.

The V and J genes are TRBV11-2 and TRBJ1-1, with TRBD1 as a possible D gene (5 bases). Germline lookup yields CDR1 SGHAT and CDR2 FQNNGV. V lost 0 bases and J 1 base, leaving 6 bases between the germline ends. The CDR3 sequence is 14 residues long. CDR3 sequence reads: CASSLDRANTEAFF. DNA for the CDR3: TGTGCCAGCAGCTTAGACAGGGCGAACACTGAAGCTTTCTTT.

The chain links TRBV6-5 to TRBJ1-4, with TRBD1 matching 7 bases. The V segment lost 6 bases and the J segment 2 bases; nucleotides outside the gene matches: 3. The CDR3 extends over 14 amino acids. Per germline, CDR1 MNHEY and CDR2 SVGAGI. This CDR3 is CASSGTETNEKLFF. The CDR3 coding sequence is TGTGCCAGCAGCGGGACAGAGACTAATGAAAAACTGTTTTTT.

The chain couples TRBV6-2 or TRBV6-3 to TRBJ1-2, with D possibly matching TRBD1 (5 bases). CDR3 length: 13 amino acids. The V gene lost 5 bases and the J gene lost 7 bases, with 14 bases spanning the gap. CDR1 is MNHEY, CDR2 SVGEGT, per germline. The CDR3 region is CASSPRGNSGYTF. The CDR3 bases are TGTGCCAGCAGTCCAAGGGGTAACAGTGGCTACACCTTC.

This CDR3 is CASSVGQLPYEQYF. The CDR3 coding sequence is TGCGCCAGCAGCGTGGGCCAACTCCCCTACGAGCAGTACTTC. The V call is TRBV5-1, the J call TRBJ2-7; unclear D gene. The V gene's germline CDR1 is SGHRS and CDR2 YFSETQ. Trimming cost V 4 bases and J 2 bases, with 13 bases left between them. CDR3 length: 14 amino acids. Combining the CDR3 with reference TRBV5-1 and TRBJ2-7 gives the whole variable domain KAGVTQTPRYLIKTRGQQVTLSCSPISGHRSVSWYQQTPGQGLQFLFEYFSETQRNKGNFPGRFSGRQFSNSRSEMNVSTLELGDSALYLCASSVGQLPYEQYFGPGTRLTVT.